This T cell receptor beta chain derives from a study of blood T cells in healthy people across ages. General study findings and limits: Per million T cells, TCR beta diversity dropped roughly linearly as age increased. The study lacked donor CMV status, which possibly confounded expanded clonotype changes.

Then a second PCR, running about 7 to 11 cycles, was carried out with a sample-barcoded 5' primer and a J-beta primer mix. Each CDR3 protein gets one entry after TCRdb re-called the 5' RACE reads with MiXCR. The sample consists of some 850,000 distinct CDR3 sequences, roughly 26% of them appearing once. In its sample, this clonotype was seen a few times. Antigen unknown. The CDR3 is made up of 13 amino acids. CDR1 SQVTM and CDR2 ANQGSEA come from the germline V gene. V was pared by 6 bases and J by 2 bases, with 8 bases between. These data are also associated with another study on T cells of mothers and their children. As that report states: Three healthy Caucasian mothers gave samples, and so did their six children. Thymic selection shapes TCR recombination output in related pairs, and it does so similarly in unrelated pairs.

This TCR was recovered from a boy between 10 and 17 years old in good health. The chain links TRBV29-1 to TRBJ2-6; TRBD1 might be the D (6 bases). The sequenced sample consisted of blood. CDR3 DNA sequence: TGCAGCGTAACAGGGACTGGGGCCAACGTCCTGACTTTC. Its translation is CSVTGTGANVLTF. The full variable domain, rest sourced from reference TRBV29-1 and TRBJ2-6, is SAVISQKPSRDICQRGTSLTIQCQVDSQVTMMFWYRQQPGQSLTLIATANQGSEATYESGFVIDKFPISRPNLTFSTLTVSNMSPEDSSIYLCSVTGTGANVLTFGAGSRLTVL.